One and the same sample provided the 15 T cell receptor beta chains below, sequenced in a study of beta chain features in type 1 diabetes. Sequencing targeted expressed TCRB transcripts, as all isolated RNA had been reverse transcribed. Repertoires were generated with immunoSEQ multiplex PCR, while TCRdb's copy carries only in-frame clones and drops some. The data hold fewer than 200,000 clones, with around 8.5% observed a single time. The source material was central memory CD4+ T cells from blood. The receptors stem from a man in his late teens or twenties in good health.

This clone has more than one count but fewer than ten. The chain recombines TRBV6-1 with TRBJ2-5, with a weak D call TRBD1 (5 bases). CDR3 size: 15 residues. Trimming left V 1 base short and J 7 bases short, with 16 bases between. Germline CDR1 and CDR2: MNHNS and SASEGT. The CDR3 reads CASSEGVGRSGTQYF. The CDR3 coding sequence is TGTGCCAGCAGTGAAGGGGTGGGGCGAAGTGGGACCCAGTACTTC.

This clone was observed many times. The chain couples TRBV29-1 to TRBJ2-5, with D perhaps TRBD1 (6 bases). Looked up from germline, CDR1 is SQVTM and CDR2 is ANQGSEA. V lost 5 bases and J 5 bases, leaving 9 bases between the germline ends. The CDR3 is made up of 11 amino acids. CDR3 in DNA: TGCAGCGTTAATACAGGGGAGACCCAGTACTTC. This gives the protein CSVNTGETQYF.

This clone was detected ten times or more. The J gene is TRBJ1-4, the V gene TRBV29-1; no definite D call. Per the germline V gene, CDR1 is SQVTM and CDR2 is ANQGSEA. The V and J ends lost 4 bases and 8 bases respectively, with 11 bases between them. This CDR3 is built from 12 residues. The CDR3 nucleotides read TGCAGCGTTGCCGTGCTTGGCGAAAAACTGTTTTTT. This translates into CSVAVLGEKLFF.

The J gene is TRBJ2-6, the V gene TRBV7-3; TRBD1 might be the D (5 bases). Germline V gives CDR1 SGHTA, CDR2 FQGTGA. The V end was cut by 2 bases, the J end by 1 base, with 6 bases between. This CDR3 is built from 15 residues. CDR3 region: CASSLDSSGANVLTF. The DNA of the CDR3 is TGTGCCAGCAGCTTAGACAGTTCTGGGGCCAACGTCCTGACTTTC.

This clone was detected a few times. The chain has TRBV10-3 and TRBJ2-1, with 16 bases lining up with TRBD2. The CDR3 spans 18 residues. The germline V gene encodes CDR1 ENHRY and CDR2 SYGVKD. The junction had 7 bases not matched to a gene; V was cut back by 3 bases and J by 5 bases. As DNA, the CDR3 is TGTGCCATCAGTGATCCGGGACTAGCGGGAGGGCCTAACAATGAGCAGTTCTTC. Its protein product is CAISDPGLAGGPNNEQFF.

This clone was counted many times. The DNA for the CDR3 is TGTGCCAGCAGTGTACTAGCGGGGGCGCAGGGAGAGACCCAGTACTTC. Translation gives CASSVLAGAQGETQYF. The chain is built from TRBV2 and TRBJ2-5, with 11 bases identical to TRBD2. CDR1 SNHLY and CDR2 FYNNEI come from the germline V gene. Trimming removed 4 bases from V and 4 bases from J; junction bases left unmatched: 8. This CDR3 spans 16 amino acids.

The chain employs TRBV30 and TRBJ2-7; D is possibly TRBD2 (7 bases). This CDR3 spans 15 amino acids. Germline V gene sequence: CDR1 GTSNPN, CDR2 SVGIG (reference sequence). Trimming removed 3 bases from V and 5 bases from J, with 20 bases in between. The CDR3 region is CAWRRGGLGGDEQYF. The CDR3, as DNA: TGTGCCTGGAGGAGGGGGGGGTTGGGAGGTGACGAGCAGTACTTC.

This clone was found a few times. CDR3 sequence: CASSSGTSGMRSYEQYF. Written as DNA, the CDR3 is TGCGCCAGCAGCTCCGGGACTAGCGGGATGCGGTCCTACGAGCAGTACTTC. V is TRBV5-1 and J is TRBJ2-7, with 13 nucleotides matching TRBD2. Trimming at V came to 3 bases and at J to 1 base, leaving 7 bases not matched to a gene. Germline CDR1 reads SGHRS; CDR2 reads YFSETQ. The CDR3 has 17 residues.

This clone was observed a handful of times. CDR3 sequence: CASKSRDTGTGELFF. CDR3 in DNA: TGTGCCAGCAAAAGCCGGGACACGGGCACCGGGGAGCTGTTTTTT. This chain links TRBV6-1 with TRBJ2-2, with TRBD1 as a possible D gene (6 bases). Trimming removed 7 bases from V and 4 bases from J, with 16 bases in between. The CDR3 is made up of 15 amino acids. Germline CDR1 reads MNHNS; CDR2 reads SASEGT.

The genes are TRBV2 and TRBJ1-5, with a possible D match to TRBD1 (5 bases). Germline CDR1 SNHLY, CDR2 FYNNEI. This CDR3 has 14 residues. Between the trimmed V and J ends, which lost 1 base and 2 bases, there was a span of 6 bases. The CDR3 is CASSEEGGNQPQHF. CDR3 DNA: TGTGCCAGCAGTGAAGAAGGGGGCAATCAGCCCCAGCATTTT.

This rearrangement joins TRBV7-2 to TRBJ1-2; the match to TRBD1 covers 8 bases. J was trimmed by 5 bases and V by 0 bases; bases with no gene match: 11. CDR1 is SGHTA and CDR2 is FQGNSA in the germline V gene. The CDR3 is 17 residues long. DNA of the CDR3: TGTGCCAGCAGCTTAGCGCAATTGTCAGGGGGCTGGTATGGCTACACCTTC. Its protein product is CASSLAQLSGGWYGYTF.

This clone was seen ten or more times. The chain has TRBV15 and TRBJ1-1, with 9 bases matching TRBD1. The CDR3 has 15 amino acids. Germline lookup yields CDR1 LNHNV and CDR2 YYDKDF (reference sequence). The V gene end was trimmed by 4 bases and the J gene end by 3 bases; junction bases not matched to a gene: 6. CDR3 sequence: CATSINRGLDTEAFF. The CDR3 region has the DNA TGTGCCACCAGCATTAACAGGGGGCTTGACACTGAAGCTTTCTTT. The complete variable domain, with remaining parts taken from reference TRBV15 and TRBJ1-1, reads DAMVIQNPRYQVTQFGKPVTLSCSQTLNHNVMYWYQQKSSQAPKLLFHYYDKDFNNEADTPDNFQSRRPNTSFCFLDIRSPGLGDTAMYLCATSINRGLDTEAFFGQGTRLTVV.

The genes are TRBV7-2 and TRBJ2-7; TRBD2 matches 7 bases. The junction had 3 bases not matched to a gene; V was cut back by 1 base and J by 6 bases. The CDR3 loop spans 13 amino acids. Germline CDR1 is SGHTA and CDR2 is FQGNSA. The CDR3 is CASSLGVAGEQYF. Here the CDR3 DNA reads TGTGCCAGCAGCTTAGGGGTAGCGGGCGAGCAGTACTTC.

The chain combines TRBV11-2 with TRBJ2-5, with 9 bases identical to TRBD2. Germline V gene data show CDR1 as SGHAT and CDR2 as FQNNGV. V shed 5 bases, J shed 5 bases, and the junction held 15 bases outside the gene matches. This CDR3 contains 17 residues. The chain's CDR3 is CASSPGGSGRVGETQYF. The CDR3 DNA follows: TGTGCCAGCAGCCCGGGGGGTAGCGGGAGAGTAGGGGAGACCCAGTACTTC.

This clone turned up a few times. This chain uses TRBV5-1 with TRBJ2-3, with D maybe TRBD1 (5 bases). V lost 1 base, J lost 4 bases, and 7 bases lay in between. Germline values: CDR1 SGHRS, CDR2 YFSETQ. The CDR3 extends over 13 amino acids. The CDR3 coding sequence is TGCGCCAGCAGCTTGACAGGCGCAGATACGCAGTATTTT. This gives the protein CASSLTGADTQYF.